The next 23 T cell receptor beta chains were all read from a single sample in a study of OX40 agonist ivuxolimab in advanced cancers. Method: immunoSEQ multiplex PCR; TCRdb's copy keeps in-frame clones and lacks some. The data hold some 66,000 clones, with roughly 80% observed a single time. The source was CD4+ or CD8+ T cells sorted from blood, collected in a trial of the OX40 agonist ivuxolimab. The receptors originated from an adult with an advanced solid tumor such as melanoma, head and neck, liver or kidney cancer.

In its sample, this clone is medium-sized. The genes are TRBV4-1 and TRBJ2-1; possible D gene TRBD2, 5 bases. The germline V and J ends were trimmed by 3 bases and 0 bases, with 18 bases remaining between them. CDR1 and CDR2 from the germline V gene are MGHRA and YSYEKL. This CDR3 is built from 18 residues. This CDR3 reads CASSQVDLGFSSYNEQFF. The CDR3 nucleotides read TGCGCCAGCAGCCAGGTGGACTTGGGCTTTAGCTCCTACAATGAGCAGTTCTTC.

The chain is built from TRBV21-1 and TRBJ1-1; the table assigns TRBD1, which was not confirmed against the DNA. TRBV21-1 is an annotated pseudogene. The CDR3 runs to 18 residues. The CDR3 nucleotides read TGTGCCAGCAGCATTAAGGACAGCAGTAATATTGAGAACACTGAAGCTTTCTTT. Protein product: CASSIKDSSNIENTEAFF.

The chain couples TRBV7-2 to TRBJ2-3; 12 bases map to TRBD2. Germline trimming cut 5 bases from V and 0 bases from J; bases unmatched to any gene: 3. The CDR3 runs 16 residues. Germline V gene data show CDR1 as SGHTA and CDR2 as FQGNSA. This CDR3 reads CASSTTSGRSTDTQYF. The CDR3 bases are TGTGCCAGCAGCACAACTAGCGGGAGGAGCACAGATACGCAGTATTTT.

The CDR3 loop is CASSSPGIIGIYGYTF. CDR3 sequence (DNA): TGTGCCAGCAGTTCCCCCGGGATAATAGGCATCTATGGCTACACCTTC. J is TRBJ1-2 and V is TRBV28; no reliable D call. CDR1 is MDHEN, CDR2 SYDVKM, per germline. Trimming removed 4 bases from V and 4 bases from J, with 19 bases in between. This CDR3 spans 16 amino acids.

With regard to this clone: A read error may account for a junction end that differs from germline. The chain has TRBV27 and TRBJ2-1; 10 nucleotides line up with TRBD2. The germline gives CDR1 MNHEY, CDR2 SMNVEV (reference sequence). CDR3 length equals 22 residues. CDR3 DNA sequence: TGTGCCAGCAGTCTATCGAGAAGACTAGCGGGCTCGGTACCTAGCTCCTACAATGAGCAGTTCTTC. Residues: CASSLSRRLAGSVPSSYNEQFF.

The chain links TRBV5-1 to TRBJ1-5; no clear D. CDR1 is SGHRS and CDR2 is YFSETQ in the germline V gene. The CDR3 covers 15 residues. The ends were cut back, 1 base at V and 2 bases at J, with 10 bases in the middle. The CDR3 sequence: CASSLSSAGNQPQHF. The CDR3 DNA follows: TGCGCCAGCAGCTTGAGCAGTGCGGGCAATCAGCCCCAGCATTTT.

This clone was seen once. The genes are TRBV4-2 and TRBJ2-2, with D uncertain. Germline lookup yields CDR1 LGHNA and CDR2 YNFKEQ. V shed 4 bases and J shed 4 bases, with 19 bases lying between them. The CDR3 spans 17 residues. The DNA of the CDR3 is TGTGCCAGCAGCCGAGACGTGGCCACATGGGGCACCGGGGAGCTGTTTTTT. Protein: CASSRDVATWGTGELFF.

The chain is built from TRBV16 and TRBJ1-4; 7 bases agree with TRBD1. With V trimmed by 6 bases and J by 7 bases, 11 bases remained unmatched. The germline V gene has CDR1 KGHSY and CDR2 FQNENV. The CDR3 has 15 amino acids. CDR3 nucleotide sequence: TGTGCCAGCAGTCCTAGAGGGGGCAGTATTGAAAAACTGTTTTTT. It is translated as CASSPRGGSIEKLFF.

This chain links TRBV19 with TRBJ2-5, with TRBD1 identical over 11 bases. Trimming took 4 bases from V and 5 from J; bases not matched to a gene: 3. Germline values: CDR1 LNHDA, CDR2 SQIVND (reference sequence). The CDR3 sequence is 14 residues long. CDR3 nucleotide sequence: TGTGCCAGTAGTACCGGACAGGGGGCGGAGACCCAGTACTTC. Protein sequence: CASSTGQGAETQYF.

This clone was observed a handful of times. The chain joins TRBV13 to TRBJ2-1, with 8 bases lining up with TRBD2. The CDR3 consists of 15 residues. Looked up from germline, CDR1 is PRHDT and CDR2 is FYEKMQ (reference sequence). V trimming: 1 base; J trimming: 9 bases; junction bases outside the gene matches: 8. This chain's CDR3 is CASSLVPAGVVEQFF. CDR3 bases: TGTGCCAGCAGCTTAGTCCCAGCGGGAGTAGTTGAGCAGTTCTTC.

This clone was recorded only once. The chain employs TRBV7-7 and TRBJ2-1; D gene uncertain. The length of the CDR3 is 12 residues. V lost 5 bases to trimming and J lost 9 bases, with 11 bases between them. CDR1 SSHAT and CDR2 FNYEAQ come from the germline V gene (reference sequence). The CDR3 nucleotides are TGTGCCAGCAGCCCCAGCGTGGGTGAGCAGTTCTTC. As protein: CASSPSVGEQFF.

J is TRBJ1-2 and V is TRBV6-1; no reliable D call. V lost 6 bases and J lost 8, with 16 bases in between. Germline assignment: CDR1 MNHNS and CDR2 SASEGT. This CDR3 comprises 13 residues. The CDR3 here is CASRIDLIQGYTF. For the CDR3, the DNA is TGTGCCAGCAGAATCGACCTAATACAGGGCTACACCTTC.

The rearrangement joins TRBV19 to TRBJ2-1, with D possibly being TRBD2 (6 bases). CDR1 is LNHDA, CDR2 SQIVND, per germline (reference sequence). Trimming removed 3 bases from V and 12 bases from J, with 12 bases in between. The CDR3 spans 12 residues. CDR3 sequence: CASSMSQGGQFF. The CDR3, as DNA: TGTGCCAGTAGTATGTCCCAGGGAGGGCAGTTCTTC.

This chain joins TRBV4-1 and TRBJ2-5; the D is unclear. Germline V gene data show CDR1 as MGHRA and CDR2 as YSYEKL. This CDR3 is 14 amino acids long. Trimming pared 0 bases from V and 4 bases from J, leaving 9 bases between. CDR3 in DNA: TGCGCCAGCAGCCAAGATACATCTCGAGAGACCCAGTACTTC. Amino acid sequence: CASSQDTSRETQYF.

The rearrangement joins TRBV15 to TRBJ1-1, with TRBD1 as a possible D gene (5 bases). V was pared by 0 bases and J by 2 bases, with 10 bases between. The CDR3 is 15 amino acids. Germline loops: CDR1 LNHNV, CDR2 YYDKDF (reference sequence). In DNA, the CDR3 is TGTGCCACCAGCAGAGATCTCCAGGGTAACACTGAAGCTTTCTTT. Translating it yields CATSRDLQGNTEAFF.

This chain joins TRBV28 and TRBJ1-5, with a tentative D call TRBD1 (5 bases). Germline lookup yields CDR1 MDHEN and CDR2 SYDVKM. Trimming took 3 bases from V and 6 from J, leaving 12 bases between them. This CDR3 is 14 amino acids long. Here the CDR3 reads CASSLVGGSQPQHF. CDR3 in DNA: TGTGCCAGCAGTTTGGTGGGGGGTTCTCAGCCCCAGCATTTT.

The rearrangement uses TRBV6-1 and TRBJ2-5; 10 bases agree with TRBD2. This CDR3 comprises 15 residues. Germline loops: CDR1 MNHNS, CDR2 SASEGT. V gave up 7 bases and J gave up 3 bases; unmatched junction bases: 8. In DNA form, the CDR3 reads TGTGCCAGCAACAGGCCGGGACTAGCGAAAGAGACCCAGTACTTC. The encoded protein is CASNRPGLAKETQYF.

The chain couples TRBV7-9 to TRBJ1-5, with a weak D call TRBD1 (6 bases). This CDR3 is 18 amino acids long. The ends were cut back, 3 bases at V and 4 bases at J, with 22 bases in the middle. The V gene's germline CDR1 is SEHNR and CDR2 FQNEAQ (reference sequence). CDR3: CASSFYTGLGTLNQPQHF. In DNA form, the CDR3 reads TGTGCCAGCAGCTTTTATACAGGGCTAGGGACCCTTAATCAGCCCCAGCATTTT.

This chain connects TRBV2 to TRBJ2-7; maybe TRBD2 (6 bases). The germline V gene has CDR1 SNHLY and CDR2 FYNNEI. This CDR3 spans 14 amino acids. V lost 7 bases and J 7 bases, leaving 20 bases between the germline ends. The CDR3 region is CASNFGGLGREQYF. The CDR3 DNA reads as TGTGCCAGCAATTTCGGGGGTCTGGGGCGAGAGCAGTACTTC.

V and J are TRBV7-2 and TRBJ2-7, with TRBD1 identical over 9 bases. The germline V gene has CDR1 SGHTA and CDR2 FQGNSA. The CDR3 is made up of 17 amino acids. V lost 5 bases and J lost 5; bases outside the gene matches: 16. The DNA of the CDR3 is TGTGCCAGCAGCCAACTTATTTTGGGACAGGGTATCCACGAGCAGTACTTC. It codes for CASSQLILGQGIHEQYF.

Notes on this clone: The same CDR3 is also encoded by other DNA sequences in this sample. The V call is TRBV20-1, the J call TRBJ2-3, with D hard to call. CDR1 and CDR2 (germline): DFQATT, SNEGSKA (reference sequence). This CDR3 has 11 residues. V was shortened by 5 bases and J by 0 bases, with 3 bases between the two germline ends. The CDR3 reads CSAGSTDTQYF. CDR3 bases: TGCAGTGCTGGAAGCACAGATACGCAGTATTTT.

The chain employs TRBV6-6 and TRBJ2-5; D might be TRBD2 (5 bases). Germline-derived CDR1 and CDR2 are MNHNY and SVGAGI (reference sequence). This CDR3 comprises 16 residues. Trimming removed 2 bases from V and 0 bases from J, with 13 bases in between. The CDR3 bases are TGTGCCAGCAGTTACCCGCCTAGAGGGTACCAAGAGACCCAGTACTTC. This codes for CASSYPPRGYQETQYF.

V gene TRBV10-2 combines with J gene TRBJ1-3, with D possibly being TRBD1 (6 bases). V gave up 4 bases and J gave up 1 base, with 8 bases separating them. There are 14 residues in the CDR3. Germline V gene data show CDR1 as WSHSY and CDR2 as SAAADI. CDR3 sequence (DNA): TGCGCCAGCAGTGGCGGGACATCTGGAAACACCATATATTTT. Protein sequence: CASSGGTSGNTIYF.